This TCR beta chain was captured in a study of blood T cell repertoires in COVID-19. Study as a whole: PBMCs, B-cell-depleted T cells, or T cells provided the cDNA or gDNA that made up the material.

Sequencing was performed with immunoSEQ multiplex PCR; in TCRdb, only in-frame clones are kept and a portion is missing. The sample has roughly 110,000 clones; approximately 88% are singletons. The clonotype comes from a man aged 40-55 years with active or convalescent COVID-19. Sequenced sample: peripheral blood.

Written as DNA, the CDR3 is TGTGCCACCAGCAGGTCTCCGGGACAGGTTACAGATACGCAGTATTTT. Translating it yields CATSRSPGQVTDTQYF. V usage is TRBV15 and J usage is TRBJ2-3; 8 nucleotides agree with TRBD1. Germline V gene lookup returns CDR1 LNHNV and CDR2 YYDKDF (reference sequence). CDR3 length equals 16 residues. The trim removed 3 bases at V and 3 bases at J, leaving 8 bases unmatched.